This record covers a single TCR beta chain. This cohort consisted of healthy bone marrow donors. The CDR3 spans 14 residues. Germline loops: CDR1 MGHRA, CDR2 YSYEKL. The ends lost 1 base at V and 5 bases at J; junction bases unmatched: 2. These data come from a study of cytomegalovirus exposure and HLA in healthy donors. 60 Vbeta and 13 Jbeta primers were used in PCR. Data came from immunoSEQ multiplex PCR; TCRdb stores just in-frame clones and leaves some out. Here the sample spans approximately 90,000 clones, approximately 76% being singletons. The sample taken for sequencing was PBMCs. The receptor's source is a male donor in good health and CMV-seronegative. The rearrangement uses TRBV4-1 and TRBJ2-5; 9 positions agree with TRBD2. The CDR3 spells CASSQGLAVETQYF. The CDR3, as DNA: TGCGCCAGCAGCCAAGGACTAGCGGTGGAGACCCAGTACTTC.